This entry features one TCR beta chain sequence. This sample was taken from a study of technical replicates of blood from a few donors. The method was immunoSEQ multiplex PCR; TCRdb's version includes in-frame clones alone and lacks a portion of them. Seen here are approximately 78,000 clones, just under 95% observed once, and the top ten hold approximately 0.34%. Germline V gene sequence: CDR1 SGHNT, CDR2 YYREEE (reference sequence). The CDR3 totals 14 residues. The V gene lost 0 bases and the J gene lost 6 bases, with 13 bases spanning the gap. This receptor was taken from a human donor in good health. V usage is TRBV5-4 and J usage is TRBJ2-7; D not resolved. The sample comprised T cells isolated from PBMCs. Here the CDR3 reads CASSLVGESAEQYF. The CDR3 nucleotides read TGTGCCAGCAGCTTGGTCGGAGAATCCGCCGAGCAGTACTTC.